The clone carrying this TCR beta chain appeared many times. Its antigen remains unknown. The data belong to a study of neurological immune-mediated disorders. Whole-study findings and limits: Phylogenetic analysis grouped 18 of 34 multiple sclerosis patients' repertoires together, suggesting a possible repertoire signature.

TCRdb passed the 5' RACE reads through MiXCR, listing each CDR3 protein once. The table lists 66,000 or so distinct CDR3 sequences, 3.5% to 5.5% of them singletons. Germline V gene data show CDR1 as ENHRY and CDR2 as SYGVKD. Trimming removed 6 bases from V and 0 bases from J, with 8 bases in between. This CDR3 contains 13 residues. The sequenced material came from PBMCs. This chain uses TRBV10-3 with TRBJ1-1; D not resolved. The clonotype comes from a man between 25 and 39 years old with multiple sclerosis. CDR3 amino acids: CAISTSVNTEAFF. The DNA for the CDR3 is TGTGCCATCAGCACCAGCGTGAACACTGAAGCTTTCTTT.